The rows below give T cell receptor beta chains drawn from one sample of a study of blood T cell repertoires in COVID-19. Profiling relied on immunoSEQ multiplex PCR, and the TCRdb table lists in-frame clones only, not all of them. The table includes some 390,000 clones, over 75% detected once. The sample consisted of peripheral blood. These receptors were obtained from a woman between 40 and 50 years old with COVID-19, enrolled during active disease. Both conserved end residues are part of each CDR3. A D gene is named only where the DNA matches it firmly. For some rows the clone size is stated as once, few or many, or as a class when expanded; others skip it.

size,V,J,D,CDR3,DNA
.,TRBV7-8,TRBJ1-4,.,CASSSNRQSITKLFF,TGTGCCAGCAGCTCCAACCGACAGTCTATAACAAAACTGTTTTTT
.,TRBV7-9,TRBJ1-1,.,CASSFGAFGQINTEAFF,TGTGCCAGCAGCTTTGGGGCTTTCGGGCAGATTAACACTGAAGCTTTCTTT
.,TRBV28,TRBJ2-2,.,CASGLRTGELFF,TGTGCCAGCGGATTGAGGACCGGGGAGCTGTTTTTT
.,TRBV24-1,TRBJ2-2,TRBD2,CATSSRTSGGSNTGELFF,TGTGCCACCAGTTCAAGGACTAGCGGAGGATCCAACACCGGGGAGCTGTTTTTT
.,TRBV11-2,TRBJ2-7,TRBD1,CASSLAPPGQGYEQYF,TGTGCCAGCAGCTTAGCCCCCCCAGGACAGGGCTACGAGCAGTACTTC
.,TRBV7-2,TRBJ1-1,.,CASSPGGANPEAFF,TGTGCCAGCAGCCCTGGGGGGGCCAACCCTGAAGCTTTCTTT
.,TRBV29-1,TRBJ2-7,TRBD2,CSVDASGGTGYEQYF,TGCAGCGTCGACGCTAGCGGGGGGACCGGATACGAGCAGTACTTC
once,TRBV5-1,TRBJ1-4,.,CASSLDAGVNEKLFF,TGCGCCAGCAGCTTGGATGCAGGTGTTAATGAAAAACTGTTTTTT
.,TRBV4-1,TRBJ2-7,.,CASSQDREGAIYEQYF,TGCGCCAGCAGCCAAGATCGTGAGGGCGCTATCTACGAGCAGTACTTC
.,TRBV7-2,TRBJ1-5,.,CASTPTPGGNQPQHF,TGTGCCAGCACTCCGACTCCTGGTGGCAATCAGCCCCAGCATTTT
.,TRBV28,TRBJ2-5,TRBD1,CASRRQGRETQYF,TGTGCCAGCAGGAGACAGGGGAGAGAGACCCAGTACTTC
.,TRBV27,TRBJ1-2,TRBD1,CASSTIRTGNYGYTF,TGTGCCAGCAGTACCATCCGGACAGGCAACTATGGCTACACCTTC
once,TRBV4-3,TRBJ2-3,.,CASSQGSGDTQYF,TGCGCCAGCAGCCAAGGGTCCGGGGATACGCAGTATTTT
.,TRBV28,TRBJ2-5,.,CASSRPQEYLVHETQYF,TGTGCCAGCAGCCGCCCACAGGAGTACCTTGTTCATGAGACCCAGTACTTC
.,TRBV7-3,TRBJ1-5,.,CASSPTGDQPQHF,TGTGCCAGCAGCCCCACCGGGGATCAGCCCCAGCATTTT
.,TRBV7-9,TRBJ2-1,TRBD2,CASSPPGTSGSFTHNEQFF,TGTGCCAGCAGCCCCCCCGGGACTAGCGGGAGCTTCACCCACAATGAGCAGTTCTTC
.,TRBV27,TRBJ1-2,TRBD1,CASSFRQGNGYTF,TGTGCCAGCAGTTTTCGACAGGGAAATGGCTACACCTTC
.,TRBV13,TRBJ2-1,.,CASSVGERSFYNEQFF,TGTGCCAGCAGCGTAGGAGAGAGGAGTTTCTACAATGAGCAGTTCTTC
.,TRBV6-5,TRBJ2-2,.,CASRIMVASGELFF,TGTGCCAGCCGCATCATGGTAGCGTCCGGGGAGCTGTTTTTT
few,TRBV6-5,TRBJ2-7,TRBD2,CASSYMGLARPEQYF,TGTGCCAGCAGTTACATGGGACTAGCTCGTCCCGAGCAGTACTTC
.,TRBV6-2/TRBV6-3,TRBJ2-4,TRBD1,CASSTDRVDIQYF,TGTGCCAGCAGCACGGACAGGGTAGACATTCAGTACTTC
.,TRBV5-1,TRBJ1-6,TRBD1,CASSPGTGASPLHF,TGCGCCAGCAGCCCTGGGACAGGAGCTTCACCCCTCCACTTT
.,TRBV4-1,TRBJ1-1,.,CASSQDGDSQAFF,TGCGCCAGCAGCCAAGATGGCGACAGTCAAGCTTTCTTT
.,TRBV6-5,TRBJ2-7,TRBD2,CASSHAGGSPSEQYF,TGTGCCAGCAGCCACGCGGGAGGATCCCCCTCCGAGCAGTACTTC
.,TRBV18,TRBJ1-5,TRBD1,CASSPPGGTGNQHF,TGTGCCAGCTCACCACCGGGCGGGACAGGGAACCAGCATTTT
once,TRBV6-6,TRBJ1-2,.,CAERGPDYGYTF,TGTGCCGAAAGGGGCCCTGACTATGGCTACACCTTC
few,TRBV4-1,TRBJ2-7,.,CASSPSPVYEQYF,TGCGCCAGCAGCCCCAGTCCAGTCTACGAGCAGTACTTC
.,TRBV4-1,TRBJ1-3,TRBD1,CASSQALRDRGLLAGNTIYF,TGCGCCAGCAGCCAAGCCCTCCGGGACAGGGGGCTATTGGCTGGAAACACCATATATTTT
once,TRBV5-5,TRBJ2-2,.,CASSFRGNTGELFF,TGTGCCAGCAGCTTCCGGGGGAACACCGGGGAGCTGTTTTTT
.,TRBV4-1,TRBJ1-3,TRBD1,CASSRRVDQDRGILGNTIYF,TGCGCCAGCAGCCGCCGAGTAGACCAGGACAGGGGGATTCTTGGAAACACCATATATTTT
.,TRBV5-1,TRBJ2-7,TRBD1,CASSPGTEGIYEQYF,TGCGCCAGCAGCCCCGGGACAGAAGGAATTTACGAGCAGTACTTC
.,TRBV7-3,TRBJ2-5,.,CASSLNRDQETQYF,TGTGCCAGCAGCTTAAACAGGGACCAAGAGACCCAGTACTTC
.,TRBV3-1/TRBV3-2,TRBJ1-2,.,CASSQETAGYTF,TGTGCCAGCAGCCAAGAGACAGCGGGCTACACCTTC
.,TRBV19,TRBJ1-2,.,CASTPRGGGHGYTF,TGTGCCAGCACCCCGCGGGGTGGAGGGCATGGCTACACCTTC
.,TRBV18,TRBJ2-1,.,CASSPPQDNEQFF,TGTGCCAGCTCACCACCCCAGGACAATGAGCAGTTCTTC
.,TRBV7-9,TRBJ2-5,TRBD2,CASSPLAGAWETQYF,TGTGCCAGCAGCCCTTTAGCGGGAGCTTGGGAGACCCAGTACTTC
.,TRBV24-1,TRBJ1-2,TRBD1,CATSDSNKGTGWGYTF,TGTGCCACCAGTGATTCGAATAAAGGGACAGGGTGGGGCTACACCTTC